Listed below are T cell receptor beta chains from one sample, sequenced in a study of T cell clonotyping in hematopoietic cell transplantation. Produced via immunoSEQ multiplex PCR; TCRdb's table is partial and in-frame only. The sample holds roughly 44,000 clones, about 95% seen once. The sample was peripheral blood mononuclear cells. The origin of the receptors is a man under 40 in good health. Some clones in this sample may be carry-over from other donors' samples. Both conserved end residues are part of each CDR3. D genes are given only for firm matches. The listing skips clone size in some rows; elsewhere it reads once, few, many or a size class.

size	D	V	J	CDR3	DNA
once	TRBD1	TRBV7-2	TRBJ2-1	CASSLVGAQGQGWNEQFF	TGTGCCAGCAGCTTAGTAGGGGCCCAGGGACAGGGGTGGAATGAGCAGTTCTTC
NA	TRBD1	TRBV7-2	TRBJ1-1	CASSGRQGGTEAFF	TGTGCCAGCAGCGGTAGACAGGGTGGCACTGAAGCTTTCTTT
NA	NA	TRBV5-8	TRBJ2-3	CASSLTHGGGDTQYF	TGTGCCAGCAGCCTGACACACGGAGGAGGTGATACGCAGTATTTT
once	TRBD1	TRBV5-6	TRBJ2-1	CASSLLQDRVSYNEQFF	TGTGCCAGCAGCTTACTCCAGGACAGGGTCTCCTACAATGAGCAGTTCTTC
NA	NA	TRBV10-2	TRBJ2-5	CASSDPRGRSYETQYF	TGCGCCAGCAGTGACCCTCGGGGCCGTAGTTACGAGACCCAGTACTTC
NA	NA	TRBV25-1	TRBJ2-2	CASSEFSGSENTGELFF	TGTGCCAGCAGTGAATTTTCAGGTAGTGAGAACACCGGGGAGCTGTTTTTT
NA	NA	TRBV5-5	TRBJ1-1	CASSPNGRSPEAFF	TGTGCCAGCAGCCCGAACGGCAGGAGTCCCGAAGCTTTCTTT
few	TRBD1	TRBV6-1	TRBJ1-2	CASAGGHQVRYGYTF	TGTGCCAGCGCAGGGGGCCATCAAGTACGCTATGGCTACACCTTC
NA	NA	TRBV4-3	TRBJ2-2	CASSQDVQGVTGELFF	TGCGCCAGCAGCCAAGATGTTCAGGGAGTCACCGGGGAGCTGTTTTTT
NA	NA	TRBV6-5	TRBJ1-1	CASSRRMNTEAFF	TGTGCCAGCAGTAGACGGATGAACACTGAAGCTTTCTTT
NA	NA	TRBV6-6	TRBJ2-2	CASRPRGPTGELFF	TGTGCCAGCAGGCCGCGAGGGCCCACCGGGGAGCTGTTTTTT
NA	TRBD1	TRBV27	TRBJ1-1	CASRGQMNTEAFF	TGTGCCAGCAGGGGACAGATGAACACTGAAGCTTTCTTT
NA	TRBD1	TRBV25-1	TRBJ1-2	CASSEGGQAPYGYTF	TGTGCCAGCAGTGAGGGAGGACAGGCTCCCTATGGCTACACCTTC
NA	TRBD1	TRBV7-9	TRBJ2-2	CASSFRQGNTGELFF	TGTGCCAGCAGCTTCAGACAGGGGAACACCGGGGAGCTGTTTTTT
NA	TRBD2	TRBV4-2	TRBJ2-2	CASSQVMASGGANTGELFF	TGTGCCAGCAGCCAAGTCATGGCTAGCGGAGGTGCGAACACCGGGGAGCTGTTTTTT
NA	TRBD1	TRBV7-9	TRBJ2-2	CASSLGDRVTGELFF	TGTGCCAGCAGCTTAGGGGACAGGGTGACCGGGGAGCTGTTTTTT
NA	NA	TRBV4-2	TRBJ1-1	CASSQVRGMNTEAFF	TGTGCCAGCAGCCAAGTGAGGGGAATGAACACTGAAGCTTTCTTT
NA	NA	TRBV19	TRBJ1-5	CASSLGGYSNQPQHF	TGTGCCAGTAGTCTAGGGGGGTATAGCAATCAGCCCCAGCATTTT
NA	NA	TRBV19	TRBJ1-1	CASSIEWMRGTEAFF	TGTGCCAGTAGTATAGAGTGGATGAGGGGCACTGAAGCTTTCTTT
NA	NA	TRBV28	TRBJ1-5	CASSPISGNSNQPQHF	TGTGCCAGCAGCCCCATTTCGGGGAATAGCAATCAGCCCCAGCATTTT
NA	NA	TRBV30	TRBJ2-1	CAWSVGTGVHEQFF	TGTGCCTGGAGTGTTGGAACGGGAGTCCATGAGCAGTTCTTC
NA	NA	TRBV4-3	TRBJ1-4	CASRSLGATNEKLFF	TGCGCCAGCCGATCTCTTGGAGCAACTAATGAAAAACTGTTTTTT
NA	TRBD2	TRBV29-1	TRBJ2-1	CSVALADEQFF	TGCAGCGTTGCACTAGCGGATGAGCAGTTCTTC
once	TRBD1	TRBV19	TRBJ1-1	CASGDRGDTEAFF	TGTGCCAGTGGGGACAGGGGTGATACTGAAGCTTTCTTT
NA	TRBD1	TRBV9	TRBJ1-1	CASSAPGGSVTEAFF	TGTGCCAGCAGCGCGCCAGGGGGGAGCGTGACTGAAGCTTTCTTT